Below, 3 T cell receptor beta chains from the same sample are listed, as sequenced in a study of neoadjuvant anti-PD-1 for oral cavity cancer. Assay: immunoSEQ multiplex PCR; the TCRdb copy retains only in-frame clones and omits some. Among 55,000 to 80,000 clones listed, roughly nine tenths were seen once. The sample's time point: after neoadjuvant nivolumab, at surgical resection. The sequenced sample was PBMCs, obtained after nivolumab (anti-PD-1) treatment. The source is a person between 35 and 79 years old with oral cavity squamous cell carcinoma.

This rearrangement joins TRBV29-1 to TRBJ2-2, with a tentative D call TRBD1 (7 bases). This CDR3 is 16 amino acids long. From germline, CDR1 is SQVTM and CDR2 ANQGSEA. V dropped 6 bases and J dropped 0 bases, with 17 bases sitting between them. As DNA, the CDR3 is TGCAGCGTGTTATACGGGGGACAGACGAACACCGGGGAGCTGTTTTTT. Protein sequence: CSVLYGGQTNTGELFF.

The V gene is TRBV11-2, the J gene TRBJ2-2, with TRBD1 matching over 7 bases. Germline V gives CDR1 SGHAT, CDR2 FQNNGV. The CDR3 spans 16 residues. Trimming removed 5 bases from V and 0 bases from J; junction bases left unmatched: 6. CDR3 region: CASSHYRGSNTGELFF. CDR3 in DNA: TGTGCCAGCAGCCACTACAGGGGATCGAACACCGGGGAGCTGTTTTTT.

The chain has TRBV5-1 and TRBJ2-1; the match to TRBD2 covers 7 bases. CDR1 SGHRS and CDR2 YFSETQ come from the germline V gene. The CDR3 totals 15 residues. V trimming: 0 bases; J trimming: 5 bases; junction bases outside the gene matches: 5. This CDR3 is CASSLDGRTNNEQFF. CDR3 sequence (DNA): TGCGCCAGCAGCTTGGACGGGAGGACCAACAATGAGCAGTTCTTC.